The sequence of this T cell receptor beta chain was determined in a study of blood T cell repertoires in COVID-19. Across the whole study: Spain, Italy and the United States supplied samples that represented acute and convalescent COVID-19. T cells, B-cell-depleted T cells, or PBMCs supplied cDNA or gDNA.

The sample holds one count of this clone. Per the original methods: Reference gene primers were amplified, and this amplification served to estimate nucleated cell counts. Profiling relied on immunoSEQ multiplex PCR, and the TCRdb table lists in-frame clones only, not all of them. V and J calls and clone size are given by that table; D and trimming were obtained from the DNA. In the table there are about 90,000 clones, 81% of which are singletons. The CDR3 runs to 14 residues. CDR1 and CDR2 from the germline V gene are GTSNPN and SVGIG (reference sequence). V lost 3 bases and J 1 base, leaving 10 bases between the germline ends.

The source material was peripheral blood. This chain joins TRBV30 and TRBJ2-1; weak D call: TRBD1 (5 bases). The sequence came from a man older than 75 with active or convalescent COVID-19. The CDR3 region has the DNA TGTGCCTGGAGCTTAGGGGTATCCTACAATGAGCAGTTCTTC. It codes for CAWSLGVSYNEQFF.